The 5 T cell receptor beta chains reported below all come from one sample, sequenced in a study of T-cell reconstitution after alpha-beta-depleted transplantation in children. A library of TCRbeta sequences, prepared with unique molecular identifiers, was generated. TCRdb re-called the PCR reads through MiXCR, storing one row per CDR3 protein. Of around 120,000 distinct CDR3 sequences listed, 23% were seen once; the top ten hold over 9.5%. The input for sequencing was PBMCs, mostly from graft donor cells, taken 180 days after TCRalphabeta/CD19-depleted stem cell transplant. The receptors stem from a male patient between 2 and 10 years old who had a stem cell transplant for chronic granulomatous disease, so the T cells may come from the graft donor.

The chain couples TRBV7-6 to TRBJ2-3; D is undetermined. The CDR3 covers 15 residues. The germline gives CDR1 SGHVS, CDR2 FNYEAQ. Trimming took off 4 bases at V and 0 bases at J, with 11 bases between the two ends. For the CDR3, the DNA is TGTGCCAGCAGCTCCAATCCTCTAAGCACAGATACGCAGTATTTT. This translates into CASSSNPLSTDTQYF.

In DNA, the CDR3 is TGTGCCAGCAGTTTAAACGGGATAGCGGTACCGTGGGGTGAGCAGTACTTC. It translates to CASSLNGIAVPWGEQYF. The chain couples TRBV12-3 or TRBV12-4 to TRBJ2-7; possible D gene TRBD2, 6 bases. This CDR3 contains 17 residues. V lost 2 bases and J 7 bases, leaving 24 bases between the germline ends.

This clonotype was seen at least ten times. The gene calls are TRBV27 and TRBJ2-3, with D perhaps matching TRBD1 or TRBD2 (6 bases each). CDR3 length: 17 amino acids. The V end lost 3 bases, the J end lost 5 bases, and 21 bases lay between the germline ends. The germline CDR1 and CDR2 sequences are MNHEY and SMNVEV (reference sequence). The CDR3 region has the DNA TGTGCCAGCAGTTTTGGTTTTGGGGGGCTATGGGTAGATACGCAGTATTTT. Residues: CASSFGFGGLWVDTQYF.

At least ten counts were recorded for this clonotype. The chain has TRBV20-1 and TRBJ2-1; D uncertain. Trimming shortened V by 5 bases and J by 2 bases, and 13 bases separated the two germline ends. Germline V gene data show CDR1 as DFQATT and CDR2 as SNEGSKA (reference sequence). The CDR3 has 14 residues. The CDR3 reads CSAGRGNPYNEQFF. The CDR3 coding sequence is TGCAGTGCTGGGCGTGGAAACCCCTACAATGAGCAGTTCTTC.

In this sample, this clonotype turned up many times. The V call is TRBV27, the J call TRBJ2-2; maybe TRBD1 (6 bases). The CDR3 contains 14 residues. The ends were cut back, 4 bases at V and 6 bases at J, with 12 bases in the middle. Germline CDR1 is MNHEY and CDR2 is SMNVEV (reference sequence). CDR3 nucleotide sequence: TGTGCCAGCAGTTCACCGGACAGTGCCGGGGAGCTGTTTTTT. This gives the protein CASSSPDSAGELFF.